What follows are 2 T cell receptor beta chains derived from one specimen sequenced in a study of ipilimumab plus nivolumab after autologous stem cell transplantation. Data came from immunoSEQ multiplex PCR; TCRdb stores just in-frame clones and leaves some out. The sample lists fewer than 85,000 clones; approximately 86% were seen once. The sample was PBMCs, taken in a trial of ipilimumab plus nivolumab as post-transplant consolidation. These receptors were obtained from a male donor with diffuse large B-cell lymphoma.

V usage is TRBV2 and J usage is TRBJ2-1, with D possibly TRBD2 on 5 matching bases. V was shortened by 5 bases and J by 0 bases, with 14 bases between the two germline ends. The CDR3 sequence is 16 residues long. Germline V gene lookup returns CDR1 SNHLY and CDR2 FYNNEI. In DNA, the CDR3 is TGTGCCAGCAGTCCCGGACTGAGGAGCTCCTACAATGAGCAGTTCTTC. Its protein is CASSPGLRSSYNEQFF.

The table lists this clone with many counts. The rearrangement links TRBV7-9 to TRBJ1-1; D unclear. The V gene's germline CDR1 is SEHNR and CDR2 FQNEAQ (reference sequence). This CDR3 spans 12 amino acids. The V and J ends lost 4 bases and 7 bases respectively, with 10 bases between them. The CDR3 region is CASSSIGNEAFF. In DNA form, the CDR3 reads TGTGCCAGCAGCTCAATCGGGAATGAAGCTTTCTTT.